The next 28 T cell receptor beta chains were all read from a single sample in a study of shared clonotypes between healthy human individuals. Libraries were prepared by immunoSEQ multiplex PCR; TCRdb keeps only in-frame clonotypes and omits some of them. The sample shows about 100,000 clones, less than 80% of them seen only once. Sequenced sample: memory CD8+ T cells sorted from blood. Subset given: CD45RO+ cells pooled with CCR7-negative TemRA cells. The receptor set was obtained from a woman in her 30s in good health.

In this sample, this clone turned up once. The genes are TRBV5-8 and TRBJ2-7, with D possibly TRBD2 on 6 matching bases. This CDR3 region has 15 residues. CDR1 is SGHTS, CDR2 YDEGEE, per germline. Trimming removed 1 base from V and 5 bases from J, with 16 bases in between. The CDR3 region is CASSLFLLEGDEQYF. In DNA, the CDR3 is TGTGCCAGCAGCTTGTTTCTTTTGGAGGGCGACGAGCAGTACTTC.

The chain joins TRBV15 to TRBJ2-2, with a tentative D call TRBD1 (5 bases). The CDR3 sequence is 15 residues long. Germline lookup yields CDR1 LNHNV and CDR2 YYDKDF (reference sequence). Trimming stripped 4 bases from V and 4 bases from J, with 13 bases between. The CDR3 protein is CATSTALDSTGELFF. The DNA for the CDR3 is TGTGCCACCAGCACCGCCCTCGACAGCACCGGGGAGCTGTTTTTT.

The chain has TRBV30 and TRBJ1-5; no firm D call. V lost 1 base, J lost 0 bases, and 4 bases lay in between. Germline V gene data show CDR1 as GTSNPN and CDR2 as SVGIG (reference sequence). The CDR3 contains 13 residues. CDR3 region: CAWSAISNQPQHF. In DNA, the CDR3 is TGTGCCTGGAGTGCCATTAGCAATCAGCCCCAGCATTTT. Combining the CDR3 with reference TRBV30 and TRBJ1-5 gives the whole variable domain SQTIHQWPATLVQPVGSPLSLECTVEGTSNPNLYWYRQAAGRGLQLLFYSVGIGQISSEVPQNLSASRPQDRQFILSSKKLLLSDSGFYLCAWSAISNQPQHFGDGTRLSIL.

The CDR3 bases are TGTGCCAGCTCAGTCGAATACACCGGGGAGCTGTTTTTT. The encoded protein is CASSVEYTGELFF. This chain links TRBV18 with TRBJ2-2; D unclear. The V end was cut by 5 bases, the J end by 3 bases, with 7 bases between. CDR1 and CDR2 from the germline V gene are KGHSH and LQKENI. This CDR3 has 13 amino acids.

This chain uses TRBV6-5 with TRBJ2-5; 12 bases line up with TRBD2. V trimming: 2 bases; J trimming: 5 bases; junction bases outside the gene matches: 6. This CDR3 spans 16 amino acids. The V gene's germline CDR1 is MNHEY and CDR2 SVGAGI. The CDR3 DNA is TGTGCCAGCAGTTACCAACTAGCGGGAGGACGGGAGACCCAGTACTTC. Protein product: CASSYQLAGGRETQYF.

Worth noting for this clone: A read error likely explains this, since a far larger clone differs by one base. V and J are TRBV28 and TRBJ2-2; 7 nucleotides line up with TRBD1. This CDR3 comprises 15 residues. Germline loops: CDR1 MDHEN, CDR2 SYDVKM. The V and J ends lost 4 bases and 1 base, in that order; junction bases with no gene match: 3. The CDR3, as DNA: TGTGCCAGCAGTTACGGGACAGAGAACACCGGGGAGCTGTTTTTT. Amino acid sequence: CASSYGTENTGELFF.

The V and J genes are TRBV25-1 and TRBJ1-5; D is perhaps TRBD1 (5 bases). The germline CDR1 and CDR2 sequences are MGHDK and SYGVNS. CDR3 length: 14 residues. The V and J ends lost 3 bases and 4 bases respectively, with 10 bases between them. In nucleotides, the CDR3 is TGTGCCAGCAGTGATTCCAGGGAAAATCAGCCCCAGCATTTT. This codes for CASSDSRENQPQHF.

The table lists this clone with a few counts. V and J are TRBV5-1 and TRBJ1-1; D call uncertain. The CDR3 consists of 13 residues. Trimming removed 3 bases at V and 0 bases at J, with 6 bases between. Germline V gene data show CDR1 as SGHRS and CDR2 as YFSETQ. CDR3: CASSWMMNTEAFF. The CDR3 DNA is TGCGCCAGCAGCTGGATGATGAACACTGAAGCTTTCTTT.

The J gene is TRBJ1-5, the V gene TRBV19, with no clear D. Germline V lookup: CDR1 LNHDA, CDR2 SQIVND (reference sequence). The CDR3 loop spans 12 amino acids. Trimming pared 9 bases from V and 3 bases from J, leaving 9 bases between. The CDR3 nucleotides read TGTGCCAGCCTCACAGACAATCAGCCCCAGCATTTT. Protein sequence: CASLTDNQPQHF.

This clone was picked up a small number of times. This chain joins TRBV5-5 and TRBJ1-3, with D unclear. V was shortened by 0 bases and J by 4 bases, with 11 bases between the two germline ends. This CDR3 region has 15 residues. CDR1 is SGHKS, CDR2 YYEKEE, per germline (reference sequence). DNA for the CDR3: TGTGCCAGCAGCTTGGGAGGGAGTACGGGAAACACCATATATTTT. Its translation: CASSLGGSTGNTIYF.

This rearrangement joins TRBV27 to TRBJ1-3; D is possibly TRBD1 (5 bases). The CDR3 is made up of 18 amino acids. The V gene's germline CDR1 is MNHEY and CDR2 SMNVEV (reference sequence). The V end lost 2 bases, the J end lost 0 bases, and 17 bases lay between the germline ends. The CDR3 here is CASSLPCRTRVSGNTIYF. DNA for the CDR3: TGTGCCAGCAGTTTACCCTGCCGGACACGAGTCTCTGGAAACACCATATATTTT.

This chain connects TRBV14 to TRBJ2-7; D may correspond to TRBD1 or TRBD2 (5 bases each). V was clipped by 5 bases and J by 3 bases, with 14 bases between them. The CDR3 length is 14 residues. Germline V gene lookup returns CDR1 SGHDN and CDR2 FVKESK. Here the CDR3 reads CASSYGTTLYEQYF. The CDR3 DNA reads as TGTGCCAGCAGCTATGGGACCACTCTCTACGAGCAGTACTTC.

The chain recombines TRBV28 with TRBJ2-1; D is unresolved. This CDR3 spans 15 amino acids. Between the trimmed V and J ends, which lost 6 bases and 7 bases, there was a span of 19 bases. CDR1 is MDHEN, CDR2 SYDVKM, per germline. CDR3 coding DNA: TGTGCCAGCAGAATGAACCGTAGACGGTATAATGAGCAGTTCTTC. Translation gives CASRMNRRRYNEQFF.

On this clone itself: Mismatch with germline at one junction end may stem from a read error. The chain links TRBV19 to TRBJ2-2, with D perhaps TRBD1 or TRBD2 (5 bases each). CDR1 is LNHDA, CDR2 SQIVND, per germline (reference sequence). This CDR3 spans 13 amino acids. The CDR3, as DNA: TGTGCAGTCGGGGCCTGGAACATCGGGGAGCTGTTTTTT. Protein product: CAVGAWNIGELFF. Full variable domain (missing parts from reference TRBV19 and TRBJ2-2): DGGITQSPKYLFRKEGQNVTLSCEQNLNHDAMYWYRQDPGQGLRLIYYSQIVNDFQKGDIAEGYSVSREKKESFPLTVTSAQKNPTAFYLCAVGAWNIGELFFGEGSRLTVL.

V is TRBV10-3 and J is TRBJ1-4, with TRBD1 matching over 10 bases. J gave up 4 bases and V 10 bases, and 3 bases lay outside the gene matches. Germline V gene data show CDR1 as ENHRY and CDR2 as SYGVKD. This CDR3 spans 13 amino acids. Written as DNA, the CDR3 is TGTGCCACCAGGGACAGGGGTAATGAAAAACTGTTTTTT. This codes for CATRDRGNEKLFF.

This sequence joins TRBV7-9 and TRBJ2-3, with 10 nucleotides matching TRBD2. Trimming removed 5 bases from V and 1 base from J; junction bases left unmatched: 9. The germline V gene has CDR1 SEHNR and CDR2 FQNEAQ (reference sequence). The CDR3 runs to 17 residues. The CDR3 here is CASSPGPSGSGTDTQYF. For the CDR3, the DNA is TGTGCCAGCAGCCCTGGCCCTAGCGGGAGTGGCACAGATACGCAGTATTTT.

J is TRBJ2-3 and V is TRBV25-1; D is perhaps TRBD2 (5 bases). Germline V gene sequence: CDR1 MGHDK, CDR2 SYGVNS. The CDR3 has 16 residues. V lost 4 bases and J 6 bases, leaving 20 bases between the germline ends. The chain's CDR3 is CASSAAEDPSGDTQYF. The CDR3 DNA follows: TGTGCCAGCAGTGCGGCGGAGGATCCGTCCGGGGATACGCAGTATTTT.

This clone appeared a few times. The rearrangement uses TRBV2 and TRBJ2-2; perhaps D is TRBD1 or TRBD2 (6 bases each). Between the trimmed V and J ends, which lost 9 bases and 5 bases, there was a span of 16 bases. In germline, CDR1 is SNHLY, CDR2 FYNNEI. The CDR3 is 14 amino acids. Here the CDR3 DNA reads TGTGCCAGTAACTCCGGGGGCGCAACCGGGGAGCTGTTTTTT. Residues: CASNSGGATGELFF.

The count of this clone is one. The chain employs TRBV7-9 and TRBJ1-4; D remains ambiguous. This CDR3 is built from 15 residues. The germline gives CDR1 SEHNR, CDR2 FQNEAQ (reference sequence). The ends were cut back, 4 bases at V and 7 bases at J, with 16 bases in the middle. CDR3 in amino acids: CASSSLFEAGEKLFF. The CDR3 nucleotides read TGTGCCAGCAGCTCCCTTTTTGAGGCGGGTGAAAAACTGTTTTTT. Filled out from reference TRBV7-9 and TRBJ1-4, the complete variable domain reads DTGVSQNPRHKITKRGQNVTFRCDPISEHNRLYWYRQTLGQGPEFLTYFQNEAQLEKSRLLSDRFSAERPKGSFSTLEIQRTEQGDSAMYLCASSSLFEAGEKLFFGSGTQLSVL.

V and J are TRBV2 and TRBJ1-3, with 8 bases fitting TRBD1. The junction had 4 bases not matched to a gene; V was cut back by 6 bases and J by 0 bases. The CDR3 has 15 residues. Looked up from germline, CDR1 is SNHLY and CDR2 is FYNNEI. CDR3 in DNA: TGTGCCAGCAGAGATGGGACAGGCTCTGGAAACACCATATATTTT. Translating gives CASRDGTGSGNTIYF.

CDR3 in DNA: TGCAGCGTTGTCTTGGCAGACACCGGGGAGCTGTTTTTT. It translates to CSVVLADTGELFF. This chain joins TRBV29-1 and TRBJ2-2, with unresolved D. Between the trimmed V and J ends, which lost 4 bases and 3 bases, there was a span of 9 bases. Germline V gene lookup returns CDR1 SQVTM and CDR2 ANQGSEA. The CDR3 loop spans 13 amino acids.

This sequence joins TRBV4-1 and TRBJ2-7; 12 bases map to TRBD2. This CDR3 comprises 15 residues. Germline V gives CDR1 MGHRA, CDR2 YSYEKL. J was trimmed by 4 bases and V by 1 base; bases with no gene match: 2. The DNA for the CDR3 is TGCGCCAGCAGCCAAGGACTAGCGGGAGTATACGAGCAGTACTTC. This codes for CASSQGLAGVYEQYF.

V usage is TRBV25-1 and J usage is TRBJ2-4, with 7 bases lining up with TRBD1. The CDR3 is 14 residues long. Germline CDR1 reads MGHDK; CDR2 reads SYGVNS. J gave up 7 bases and V 5 bases, and 8 bases lay outside the gene matches. The CDR3 nucleotides are TGTGCCAGCAGTTTCCCCGGGACAGAGAACATTCAGTACTTC. Translating it yields CASSFPGTENIQYF.

This clone has only one observation. The rearrangement joins TRBV6-1 to TRBJ2-1; 9 bases match TRBD2. J gave up 5 bases and V 0 bases, and 8 bases lay outside the gene matches. CDR3 size: 17 residues. Germline values: CDR1 MNHNS, CDR2 SASEGT. The DNA for the CDR3 is TGTGCCAGCAGTGAAGCGGCTCAGGCTAGCGGGGACAATGAGCAGTTCTTC. Its translation: CASSEAAQASGDNEQFF.

The chain employs TRBV4-1 and TRBJ2-5; 7 bases are a match to TRBD2. Trimming cost V 5 bases and J 5 bases; bases outside gene matches: 8. Germline CDR1 reads MGHRA; CDR2 reads YSYEKL. This CDR3 is 14 amino acids long. CDR3 sequence (DNA): TGCGCCAGCAGCAGGGGACTACTAGATGAGACCCAGTACTTC. Amino acids: CASSRGLLDETQYF.

This chain joins TRBV10-1 and TRBJ2-3; 8 bases map to TRBD2. This CDR3 is built from 15 residues. CDR1 and CDR2 (germline): WNHNN, SYGVQD (reference sequence). The V and J ends lost 3 bases and 5 bases, in that order; junction bases with no gene match: 7. CDR3 amino acids: CASSESGGPEDTQYF. The CDR3 coding sequence is TGCGCCAGCAGTGAATCGGGAGGGCCGGAAGATACGCAGTATTTT.

The chain combines TRBV18 with TRBJ2-2, with TRBD2 matching over 13 bases. The CDR3 runs 20 residues. Trimming removed 0 bases from V and 1 base from J; junction bases left unmatched: 8. Germline V CDR1 and CDR2: KGHSH, LQKENI. In DNA, the CDR3 is TGTGCCAGCTCACCACCGGAACTAGCGGGAGGGCTGTGGAACACCGGGGAGCTGTTTTTT. As protein: CASSPPELAGGLWNTGELFF.

This sequence joins TRBV28 and TRBJ2-3; 9 nucleotides match TRBD2. The V gene end was trimmed by 5 bases and the J gene end by 2 bases; junction bases not matched to a gene: 5. The CDR3 is 15 amino acids. Per germline, CDR1 MDHEN and CDR2 SYDVKM. The CDR3 region has the DNA TGTGCCAGCAGTCGACTAGCGGAATTCACAGATACGCAGTATTTT. Amino acid sequence: CASSRLAEFTDTQYF.